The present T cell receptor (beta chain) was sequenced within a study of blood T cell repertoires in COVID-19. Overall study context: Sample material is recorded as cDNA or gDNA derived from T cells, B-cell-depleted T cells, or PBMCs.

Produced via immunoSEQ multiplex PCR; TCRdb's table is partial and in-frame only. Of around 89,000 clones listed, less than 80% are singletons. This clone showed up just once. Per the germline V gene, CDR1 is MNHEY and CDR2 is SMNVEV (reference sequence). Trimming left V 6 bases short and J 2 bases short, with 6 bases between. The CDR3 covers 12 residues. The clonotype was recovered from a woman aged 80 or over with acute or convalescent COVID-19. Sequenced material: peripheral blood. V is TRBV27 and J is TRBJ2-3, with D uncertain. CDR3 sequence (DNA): TGTGCCAGCAGCTCGGTCACAGATACGCAGTATTTT. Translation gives CASSSVTDTQYF.